These T cell receptor beta chains were read from a single sample in a study of control samples from healthy donors and cancer patients. TCRdb keeps only in-frame clones here, not all; method: immunoSEQ multiplex PCR. The data contain approximately 89,000 clones, around nine tenths of them singletons. Input material: blood. These receptors came from a man aged 30-40 years in good health. Both conserved end residues are trimmed from each CDR3.

>TRBJ1-6|TRBV6-4
ANYSLPDNENSPLH
>TRBJ1-4|TRBV7-9
ASLETTNEKLF
>TRBJ1-2|TRBV11-2
ASSPYRDRSYGYT
>TRBJ1-5|TRBV7-8
ASSLTGGTEWPQH
>TRBJ2-2|TRBV30
AWRPQGATGELF
>TRBJ2-2|TRBV5-1
ASSLGLAGGQAGELF
>TRBJ2-2|TRBV5-6
ASSLVGGLGTGELF
>TRBJ1-4|TRBV19
ASSPVLGEKLF
>TRBJ1-3|TRBV2
ASGGTLRGNTIY
>TRBJ1-2|TRBV30
AWSPGRGGYT
>TRBJ1-5|TRBV6-4
ASSEGRRNSNQPQH
>TRBJ2-3|TRBV7-2
ASSLKVGGGTDTQY
>TRBJ1-1|TRBV19
ASSPRSGPNTEAF
>TRBJ1-6|TRBV28
ASQSVDNSPLH
>TRBJ2-7|TRBV21-1
ASSKAQGVSSYEQY
>TRBJ2-7|TRBV11-3
ASSLGRPVLAYEQY
>TRBJ2-2|TRBV19
ASSPTDLANTGELF
>TRBJ1-2|TRBV10-3
AGRTGGGYGYT
>TRBJ1-2|TRBV4-1
ASSQERDSYGYT
>TRBJ1-2|TRBV21-1
ASSKSYRRAGAYGSYGYT
>TRBJ1-3|TRBV7-6
ASSLVTASSGNTIY
>TRBJ1-1|TRBV12-2
ASRLVTGRPNTEAF
>TRBJ2-1|TRBV9
ASSVGVWDNEQF
>TRBJ2-3|TRBV29-1
SLSVGTGDTQY
>TRBJ1-1|TRBV3-1/TRBV3-2
ASLASDGDTEAF
>TRBJ2-3|TRBV5-1
ASSDLTDTQY
>TRBJ2-5|TRBV4-2
ASSPGLAGVLETQY
>TRBJ1-1|TRBV24-1
AIRGPAGTEAF
>TRBJ1-2|TRBV5-4
ASSPGLSNYGYT
>TRBJ1-1|TRBV28
ASKEGGGTEAF
>TRBJ1-4|TRBV5-1
ASSPQQSLTEKLF
>TRBJ1-1|TRBV12-2
ASRLVGTRRNTEAF
>TRBJ2-1|TRBV10-1
ASSLGGTKNEQF
>TRBJ1-2|TRBV30
AWSVGKRYGYT
>TRBJ1-2|TRBV7-2
ASSLAPGQGGGYT
>TRBJ2-2|TRBV7-6
ASSLVMNTGELF
>TRBJ1-3|TRBV13
ASSRDRLSGNTIY
>TRBJ1-1|TRBV29-1
SVDRGETEAF
>TRBJ1-2|TRBV30
AWGDGNYGYT
>TRBJ2-5|TRBV30
AWGGPGQETQY
>TRBJ2-1|TRBV7-2
ASSLAGGNEQF
>TRBJ2-2|TRBV2
ASRGDSNTGELF
>TRBJ2-3|TRBV7-2
ASSGPSGGLTDTQY
>TRBJ2-5|TRBV11-2
ASSPGTSGRDKRTQY